This TCR beta chain was obtained from a study of T cells expressing NK-cell markers. TCRdb derives one entry per CDR3 protein from the 5' RACE reads, leaving out DNA. The sample has 500,000 to 600,000 distinct CDR3 sequences, and its top ten clones hold 3% to 4.5%. The CDR3 has 15 amino acids. Germline V gives CDR1 SEHNR, CDR2 FQNEAQ (reference sequence). This chain uses TRBV7-9 with TRBJ2-5. The specimen was blood T cells: a sorted CD56 or NKG2C T cell subset, CD4+ or CD8+ T cells, or bulk PBMC T cells (not recorded which). This clonotype was sampled from a man aged 18-30 years in good health. This CDR3 reads CASSPASGVQETQYF.